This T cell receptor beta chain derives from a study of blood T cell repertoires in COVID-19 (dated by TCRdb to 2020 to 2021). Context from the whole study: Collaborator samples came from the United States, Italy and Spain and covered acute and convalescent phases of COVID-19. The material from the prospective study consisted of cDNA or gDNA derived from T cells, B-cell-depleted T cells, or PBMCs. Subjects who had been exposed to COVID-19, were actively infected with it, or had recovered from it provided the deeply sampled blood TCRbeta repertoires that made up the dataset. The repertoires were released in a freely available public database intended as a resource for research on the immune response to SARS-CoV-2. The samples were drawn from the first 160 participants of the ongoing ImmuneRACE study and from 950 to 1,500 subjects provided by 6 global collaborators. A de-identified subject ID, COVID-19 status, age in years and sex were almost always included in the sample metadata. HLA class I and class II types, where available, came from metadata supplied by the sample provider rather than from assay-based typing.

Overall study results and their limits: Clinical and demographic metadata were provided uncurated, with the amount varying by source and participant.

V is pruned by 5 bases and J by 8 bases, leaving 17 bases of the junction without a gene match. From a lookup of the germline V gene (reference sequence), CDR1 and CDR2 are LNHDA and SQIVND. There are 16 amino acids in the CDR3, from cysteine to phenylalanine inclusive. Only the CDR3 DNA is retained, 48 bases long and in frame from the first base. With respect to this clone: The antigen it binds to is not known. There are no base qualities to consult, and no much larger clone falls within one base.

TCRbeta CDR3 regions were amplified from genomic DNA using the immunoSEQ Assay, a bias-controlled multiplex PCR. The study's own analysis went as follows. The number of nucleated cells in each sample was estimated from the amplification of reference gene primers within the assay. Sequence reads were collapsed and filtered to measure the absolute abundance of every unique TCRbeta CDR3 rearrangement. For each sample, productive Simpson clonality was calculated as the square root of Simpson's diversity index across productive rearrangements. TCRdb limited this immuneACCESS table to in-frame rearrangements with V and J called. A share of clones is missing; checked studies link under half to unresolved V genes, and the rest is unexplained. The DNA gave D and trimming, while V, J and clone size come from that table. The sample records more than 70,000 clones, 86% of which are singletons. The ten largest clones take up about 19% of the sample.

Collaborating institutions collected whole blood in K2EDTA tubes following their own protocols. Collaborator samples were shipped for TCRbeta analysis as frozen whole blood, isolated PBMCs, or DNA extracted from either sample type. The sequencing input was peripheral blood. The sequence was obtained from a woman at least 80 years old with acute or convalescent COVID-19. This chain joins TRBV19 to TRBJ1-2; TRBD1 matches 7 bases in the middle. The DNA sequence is TGTGCCAGTAGTTTACTGCCGGGACAGCGCTTGGGGGGCTACACCTTC. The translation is CASSLLPGQRLGGYTF.